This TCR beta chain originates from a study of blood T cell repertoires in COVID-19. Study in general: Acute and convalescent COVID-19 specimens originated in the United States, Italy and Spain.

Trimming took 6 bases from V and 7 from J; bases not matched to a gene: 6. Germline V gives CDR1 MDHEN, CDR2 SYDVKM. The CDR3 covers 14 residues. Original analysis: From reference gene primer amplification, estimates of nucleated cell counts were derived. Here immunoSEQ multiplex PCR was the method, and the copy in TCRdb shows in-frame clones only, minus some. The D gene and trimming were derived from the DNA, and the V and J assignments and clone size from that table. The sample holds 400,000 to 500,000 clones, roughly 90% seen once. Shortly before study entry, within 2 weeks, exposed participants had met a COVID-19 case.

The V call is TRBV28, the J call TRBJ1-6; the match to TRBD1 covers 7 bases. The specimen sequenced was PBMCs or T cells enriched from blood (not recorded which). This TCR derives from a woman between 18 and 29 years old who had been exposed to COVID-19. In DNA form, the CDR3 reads TGTGCCAGCAGATATCCGGGACAGAATTCACCCCTCCACTTT. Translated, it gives CASRYPGQNSPLHF.